Below, 29 T cell receptor beta chains from the same sample are listed, as sequenced in a study of TIL therapy for anti-PD-1-resistant metastatic lung cancer. The immunoSEQ assay was v3. The table came from immunoSEQ multiplex PCR; TCRdb's copy has only in-frame clones and leaves some out. The sample includes tens of thousands of clones, about 80% of them seen just once. The time point is: pre-treatment sample, taken before nivolumab and TIL therapy. The specimen was blood, collected at baseline. The receptors come from a man between 70 and 80 years old with non-small cell lung cancer.

The chain employs TRBV30 and TRBJ1-1; tentatively, D is TRBD1 (5 bases). CDR3 size: 16 residues. Germline V CDR1 and CDR2: GTSNPN, SVGIG (reference sequence). The ends were cut back, 1 base at V and 0 bases at J, with 15 bases in the middle. CDR3 coding DNA: TGTGCCTGGAGTGGTCCCGGGACCGGTATGAACACTGAAGCTTTCTTT. Encoded protein: CAWSGPGTGMNTEAFF.

V is TRBV21-1 and J is TRBJ1-5; no DNA check was done on the table's D call, TRBD1. TRBV21-1 is classified as a pseudogene. The CDR3 extends over 18 amino acids. The CDR3 DNA is TGTGCCAGCAGCAAGGGCAGATTGAAACCCAACGGCAATCAGCCCCAGCATTTT. As protein: CASSKGRLKPNGNQPQHF.

The chain has TRBV25-1 and TRBJ2-6; D remains unclear. CDR1 and CDR2 (germline): MGHDK, SYGVNS. This CDR3 contains 14 residues. Trimming shortened V by 4 bases and J by 4 bases, and 8 bases separated the two germline ends. CDR3 protein: CASSVSRGANVLTF. DNA for the CDR3: TGTGCCAGCAGTGTCTCGCGGGGGGCCAACGTCCTGACTTTC.

The chain uses TRBV10-2 and TRBJ1-1, with 10 bases identical to TRBD1. CDR1 is WSHSY and CDR2 is SAAADI in the germline V gene. J was trimmed by 4 bases and V by 10 bases; bases with no gene match: 15. CDR3 length: 16 amino acids. CDR3: CATSQRTGGGSTEAFF. CDR3 coding DNA: TGCGCCACCTCCCAGAGGACAGGGGGGGGTAGCACTGAAGCTTTCTTT.

The rearrangement links TRBV19 to TRBJ2-7, with D possibly being TRBD1 (5 bases). V lost 4 bases, J lost 6 bases, and 13 bases lay in between. The CDR3 runs to 13 residues. Germline loops: CDR1 LNHDA, CDR2 SQIVND (reference sequence). The CDR3 sequence is CASSKDIIGEQYF. The CDR3 DNA is TGTGCCAGTAGTAAGGACATCATTGGCGAGCAGTACTTC. The full variable domain, in which reference TRBV19 and TRBJ2-7 provide the parts outside the CDR3, is DGGITQSPKYLFRKEGQNVTLSCEQNLNHDAMYWYRQDPGQGLRLIYYSQIVNDFQKGDIAEGYSVSREKKESFPLTVTSAQKNPTAFYLCASSKDIIGEQYFGPGTRLTVT.

This chain links TRBV5-1 with TRBJ2-5; 13 bases are shared with TRBD2. The CDR3 length is 16 residues. The V and J ends lost 4 bases and 1 base, in that order; junction bases with no gene match: 4. In germline, CDR1 is SGHRS, CDR2 YFSETQ. The CDR3 nucleotides are TGCGCCAGCAGCCCCGGGACTAGCGGGACCCAAGAGACCCAGTACTTC. It encodes CASSPGTSGTQETQYF.

The V call is TRBV7-3, the J call TRBJ2-1, with 9 bases matching TRBD2. This CDR3 region has 17 residues. V trimming: 3 bases; J trimming: 6 bases; junction bases outside the gene matches: 12. Germline assignment: CDR1 SGHTA and CDR2 FQGTGA. The CDR3 protein is CASSFAASGRHSNEQFF. CDR3 nucleotides: TGTGCCAGCAGCTTCGCCGCAAGCGGGAGGCACTCCAATGAGCAGTTCTTC.

CDR3 in amino acids: CASKPGQDSGNTIYF. CDR3 nucleotide sequence: TGTGCCAGCAAACCGGGACAGGACTCTGGAAACACCATATATTTT. The chain links TRBV28 to TRBJ1-3; 8 bases map to TRBD1. From germline, CDR1 is MDHEN and CDR2 SYDVKM. Trimming took 7 bases from V and 0 from J; bases not matched to a gene: 5. The CDR3 is 15 residues long.

The gene calls are TRBV11-2 and TRBJ2-7; 7 bases are a match to TRBD1. The J segment lost 6 bases and the V segment lost 0 bases, leaving 5 bases of the junction unmatched. This CDR3 contains 14 residues. CDR1 is SGHAT, CDR2 FQNNGV, per germline. In DNA form, the CDR3 reads TGTGCCAGCAGCTTAGAACAGGGGTCCGTCGAGCAGTACTTC. It yields the protein CASSLEQGSVEQYF.

The chain joins TRBV6-1 to TRBJ2-4; weak D call: TRBD1 (6 bases). Trimming took 4 bases from V and 8 from J, leaving 15 bases between them. The germline CDR1 and CDR2 sequences are MNHNS and SASEGT. The CDR3 consists of 14 residues. CDR3 in amino acids: CASSVYRVKDIQYF. The CDR3 nucleotides read TGTGCCAGCAGTGTCTACAGGGTGAAGGACATTCAGTACTTC.

The table lists this clone with a few counts. This chain connects TRBV7-9 to TRBJ2-4; a possible D gene is TRBD1 (5 bases). CDR3 length: 14 residues. The V end lost 2 bases, the J end lost 1 base, and 6 bases lay between the germline ends. From germline, CDR1 is SEHNR and CDR2 FQNEAQ (reference sequence). CDR3 amino acids: CASSLQGAKNIQYF. DNA of the CDR3: TGTGCCAGCAGCTTACAGGGCGCCAAAAACATTCAGTACTTC. The whole variable domain, remainder taken from reference TRBV7-9 and TRBJ2-4, is DTGVSQNPRHKITKRGQNVTFRCDPISEHNRLYWYRQTLGQGPEFLTYFQNEAQLEKSRLLSDRFSAERPKGSFSTLEIQRTEQGDSAMYLCASSLQGAKNIQYFGAGTRLSVL.

This clone appeared a few times. This sequence joins TRBV9 and TRBJ2-3; 8 nucleotides agree with TRBD1. CDR1 is SGDLS, CDR2 YYNGEE, per germline. Trimming at V came to 0 bases and at J to 4 bases, leaving 4 bases not matched to a gene. This CDR3 has 15 residues. CDR3 region: CASSVVGQGADTQYF. The CDR3 bases are TGTGCCAGCAGCGTAGTAGGACAGGGCGCAGATACGCAGTATTTT. Complete variable domain (other parts from reference TRBV9 and TRBJ2-3): DSGVTQTPKHLITATGQRVTLRCSPRSGDLSVYWYQQSLDQGLQFLIQYYNGEERAKGNILERFSAQQFPDLHSELNLSSLELGDSALYFCASSVVGQGADTQYFGPGTRLTVL.

V and J are TRBV5-1 and TRBJ2-1, with 11 bases matching TRBD2. Germline V gene lookup returns CDR1 SGHRS and CDR2 YFSETQ. V dropped 0 bases and J dropped 15; count of bases not matched to a gene: 17. This CDR3 is 17 amino acids long. The CDR3 reads CASSLERGGTSGHRGFF. The CDR3 region has the DNA TGCGCCAGCAGCTTGGAACGGGGTGGGACTAGCGGTCATCGGGGGTTCTTC.

CDR3 in DNA: TGCGCCAGCAGCTTCACTAGCGACTACGAGCAGTACTTC. This translates into CASSFTSDYEQYF. V and J are TRBV5-1 and TRBJ2-7, with 7 bases lining up with TRBD2. Trimming took 2 bases from V and 3 from J; bases not matched to a gene: 2. CDR3 size: 13 residues. CDR1 is SGHRS and CDR2 is YFSETQ in the germline V gene.

The CDR3 nucleotides read TGTGCCAGCAGTGGAGTAGCGGGAGTAGGTTACAATGAGCAGTTCTTC. Its protein product is CASSGVAGVGYNEQFF. This sequence joins TRBV6-1 and TRBJ2-1; 9 bases map to TRBD2. Germline lookup yields CDR1 MNHNS and CDR2 SASEGT. V dropped 4 bases and J dropped 4; count of bases not matched to a gene: 8. The CDR3 extends over 16 amino acids.

This clone was observed a few times. This chain joins TRBV11-2 and TRBJ1-1; D not certain. CDR1 is SGHAT, CDR2 FQNNGV, per germline. The CDR3 extends over 11 amino acids. Trimming took 3 bases from V and 10 from J, leaving 9 bases between them. The CDR3, as DNA: TGTGCCAGCAGCTTCGGGGAGGGAGCTTTCTTT. Amino acids: CASSFGEGAFF.

V usage is TRBV19 and J usage is TRBJ2-1; 15 bases align to TRBD2. The CDR3 extends over 16 amino acids. Per the germline V gene, CDR1 is LNHDA and CDR2 is SQIVND (reference sequence). The CDR3 nucleotides read TGTGCGAGTGGGGGACTAGCGGGAGGTACCTACAATGAGCAGTTCTTC. Translating gives CASGGLAGGTYNEQFF.

CDR3 DNA: TGTGCCAGCTCACCAGGAGGTACAGGGGGTTCAAAATTCAAGGAGCTGTTTTTT. Protein product: CASSPGGTGGSKFKELFF. The gene calls are TRBV18 and TRBJ2-2; 8 bases line up with TRBD1. CDR3 size: 18 residues. Losses at the gene ends were 2 bases for V and 10 bases for J; bases not matched to a gene: 18. Germline CDR1 and CDR2: KGHSH and LQKENI. The whole variable domain, filled in from reference TRBV18 and TRBJ2-2, reads NAGVMQNPRHLVRRRGQEARLRCSPMKGHSHVYWYRQLPEEGLKFMVYLQKENIIDESGMPKERFSAEFPKEGPSILRIQQVVRGDSAAYFCASSPGGTGGSKFKELFFGEGSRLTVL.

Only one count was recorded for this clone. CDR3 in amino acids: CASSLRKGARTDTQYF. CDR3 nucleotides: TGTGCCAGCAGCTTGAGGAAGGGGGCACGCACAGATACGCAGTATTTT. The V gene is TRBV5-6, the J gene TRBJ2-3; 7 nucleotides match TRBD1. Germline V gene lookup returns CDR1 SGHDT and CDR2 YYEEEE. With V trimmed by 1 base and J by 1 base, 6 bases remained unmatched. The CDR3 spans 16 residues.

The chain uses TRBV5-1 and TRBJ2-3, with 13 bases matching TRBD2. J gave up 0 bases and V 4 bases, and 5 bases lay outside the gene matches. Germline V gene data show CDR1 as SGHRS and CDR2 as YFSETQ. The CDR3 has 17 residues. CDR3 residues: CASSPGTSGVSTDTQYF. The CDR3 nucleotides are TGCGCCAGCAGCCCGGGGACTAGCGGGGTTAGCACAGATACGCAGTATTTT.

This clone was counted only a few times. This sequence joins TRBV28 and TRBJ1-1, with TRBD1 identical over 9 bases. The CDR3 totals 15 residues. Germline V lookup: CDR1 MDHEN, CDR2 SYDVKM. V lost 6 bases, J lost 9 bases, and 14 bases stayed unmatched. For the CDR3, the DNA is TGTGCCAGCAGCCAAGTGCTACAGGGGGCGCCTCAAGCTTTCTTT. Its translation is CASSQVLQGAPQAFF.

The chain couples TRBV18 to TRBJ1-1, with 7 nucleotides matching TRBD1. V gave up 2 bases and J gave up 3 bases; unmatched junction bases: 3. Germline CDR1 is KGHSH and CDR2 is LQKENI. This CDR3 has 14 residues. As DNA, the CDR3 is TGTGCCAGCTCACCAAACACAGGGGACACTGAAGCTTTCTTT. It translates to CASSPNTGDTEAFF.

This clone was seen once. CDR3 sequence reads: CASSFAGQGADTQYF. The CDR3 DNA reads TGTGCCAGCAGCTTTGCCGGACAGGGGGCAGATACGCAGTATTTT. V gene TRBV11-3 combines with J gene TRBJ2-3; 10 bases are a match to TRBD1. V gave up 3 bases and J gave up 4 bases; unmatched junction bases: 4. The CDR3 extends over 15 amino acids. Per germline, CDR1 SGHNT and CDR2 YENEEA.

This chain joins TRBV7-2 and TRBJ1-1; a possible D gene is TRBD1 (5 bases). The CDR3 spans 11 residues. V lost 8 bases to trimming and J lost 4 bases, with 8 bases between them. Germline assignment: CDR1 SGHTA and CDR2 FQGNSA. The CDR3 protein is CASGGGTEAFF. CDR3 DNA: TGTGCCAGCGGGGGGGGCACTGAAGCTTTCTTT.

V is TRBV7-8 and J is TRBJ2-1; perhaps TRBD2 as D (5 bases). The CDR3 length is 13 residues. V was shortened by 4 bases and J by 7 bases, with 11 bases between the two germline ends. Germline CDR1 SGHVS, CDR2 FQNEAQ. CDR3 sequence reads: CASSYVLGNEQFF. As DNA, the CDR3 is TGTGCCAGCAGCTATGTACTAGGGAATGAGCAGTTCTTC.

The rearrangement uses TRBV18 and TRBJ1-2; 11 bases fit TRBD1. V gave up 3 bases and J gave up 8 bases; unmatched junction bases: 2. Germline CDR1 KGHSH, CDR2 LQKENI. The CDR3 is 13 residues long. The CDR3 loop is CASSPDRGQGYTF. The CDR3 DNA follows: TGTGCCAGCTCACCGGACAGGGGGCAAGGCTACACCTTC. Drawing the rest from reference TRBV18 and TRBJ1-2, the complete variable domain is NAGVMQNPRHLVRRRGQEARLRCSPMKGHSHVYWYRQLPEEGLKFMVYLQKENIIDESGMPKERFSAEFPKEGPSILRIQQVVRGDSAAYFCASSPDRGQGYTFGSGTRLTVV.

The V call is TRBV19, the J call TRBJ2-1; tentative D call: TRBD2 (6 bases). The germline gives CDR1 LNHDA, CDR2 SQIVND (reference sequence). The ends were cut back, 6 bases at V and 3 bases at J, with 27 bases in the middle. The CDR3 extends over 19 amino acids. The CDR3 sequence is CASRSPWVSGRDSYNEQFF. CDR3 bases: TGTGCCAGTAGAAGCCCCTGGGTGAGTGGGCGGGATAGCTACAATGAGCAGTTCTTC.

V usage is TRBV6-5 and J usage is TRBJ2-7; D is ambiguous. V lost 2 bases to trimming and J lost 0 bases, with 5 bases between them. Germline CDR1 is MNHEY and CDR2 is SVGAGI. The CDR3 extends over 13 amino acids. DNA of the CDR3: TGTGCCAGCAGTTACCAGGCCTCCTACGAGCAGTACTTC. It encodes CASSYQASYEQYF.

This chain joins TRBV4-2 and TRBJ2-1, with D possibly being TRBD1 or TRBD2 (5 bases each). This CDR3 region has 16 residues. The germline CDR1 and CDR2 sequences are LGHNA and YNFKEQ. V lost 1 base and J lost 4, with 14 bases in between. CDR3 nucleotide sequence: TGTGCCAGCAGCCAAGCCACCCGGGGCATTTACAATGAGCAGTTCTTC. It yields the protein CASSQATRGIYNEQFF.